This passage covers 27 T cell receptor beta chains from one sample sequenced in a study of OX40 agonist ivuxolimab in advanced cancers. The repertoire was sequenced with immunoSEQ multiplex PCR; TCRdb's copy has only in-frame clones and lacks some. The data show 70,000 to 100,000 clones, with about 90% seen just once and about 7.7% held by the top ten. The sequenced sample was CD4+ or CD8+ T cells sorted from blood, obtained in a trial of the OX40 agonist ivuxolimab. The origin of the receptors is an adult with an advanced solid tumor such as melanoma, head and neck, liver or kidney cancer.

The chain employs TRBV4-1 and TRBJ2-3; TRBD2 matches 8 bases. The CDR3 contains 16 residues. With 1 base clipped from V and 3 bases from J, the junction kept 6 bases outside the gene matches. Per germline, CDR1 MGHRA and CDR2 YSYEKL. CDR3 DNA: TGCGCCAGCAGCCAAGGGAGCGGGAGTGGGACAGATACGCAGTATTTT. Translation: CASSQGSGSGTDTQYF.

J is TRBJ2-7 and V is TRBV6-6, with TRBD2 as a possible D gene (6 bases). CDR3 length equals 16 residues. Looked up from germline, CDR1 is MNHNY and CDR2 is SVGAGI (reference sequence). V was clipped by 2 bases and J by 2 bases, with 16 bases between them. CDR3 in DNA: TGTGCCAGCAGTTACCCCGCGCGGGACTCGCCCTACGAGCAGTACTTC. It yields the protein CASSYPARDSPYEQYF.

This clone was recorded once. The chain joins TRBV6-1 to TRBJ2-1, with 13 positions matching TRBD2. The V gene's germline CDR1 is MNHNS and CDR2 SASEGT. This CDR3 is built from 16 residues. The V segment lost 4 bases and the J segment 8 bases; nucleotides outside the gene matches: 8. This CDR3 reads CASSATLTSGRYEQFF. CDR3 DNA sequence: TGTGCCAGCAGTGCTACTCTGACTAGCGGGAGGTATGAGCAGTTCTTC.

The chain recombines TRBV9 with TRBJ1-3, with D unresolved. Germline-derived CDR1 and CDR2 are SGDLS and YYNGEE. The CDR3 is 16 amino acids. V shed 0 bases and J shed 1 base, with 11 bases lying between them. CDR3 DNA sequence: TGTGCCAGCAGCGTAGGGCGGGGTTCGTCTGGAAACACCATATATTTT. Translating it yields CASSVGRGSSGNTIYF.

The CDR3 loop reads CASSFTGGGDSNQPQHF. In DNA, the CDR3 is TGTGCCAGTAGTTTCACAGGGGGGGGAGATAGCAATCAGCCCCAGCATTTT. The genes are TRBV19 and TRBJ1-5; TRBD1 matches 8 bases. The ends lost 5 bases at V and 0 bases at J; junction bases unmatched: 9. Germline loops: CDR1 LNHDA, CDR2 SQIVND (reference sequence). The CDR3 has 17 residues.

This chain links TRBV5-1 with TRBJ2-3; weak D call: TRBD2 (6 bases). The germline gives CDR1 SGHRS, CDR2 YFSETQ. The CDR3 sequence is 17 residues long. With 0 bases removed from V and 0 bases from J, the gap between germline ends came to 14 bases. In DNA form, the CDR3 reads TGCGCCAGCAGCTTGGGTTTCGGAGGGCCTAGCACAGATACGCAGTATTTT. This gives the protein CASSLGFGGPSTDTQYF.

V gene TRBV2 combines with J gene TRBJ2-1; TRBD1 is a possible D gene (6 bases). The V end lost 6 bases, the J end lost 8 bases, and 14 bases lay between the germline ends. CDR1 is SNHLY, CDR2 FYNNEI, per germline. This CDR3 has 13 residues. The CDR3 region has the DNA TGTGCCAGCAGGATCAGGGGTGGGGATGAGCAGTTCTTC. As protein: CASRIRGGDEQFF.

On this clone: Other DNA sequences in this specimen translate into the identical CDR3. The genes are TRBV9 and TRBJ1-1; D is unresolved. CDR1 SGDLS and CDR2 YYNGEE come from the germline V gene. This CDR3 comprises 13 residues. Trimming took 1 base from V and 0 from J, leaving 4 bases between them. The CDR3 protein is CASSVPVNTEAFF. In DNA, the CDR3 is TGTGCCAGCAGCGTACCCGTGAACACTGAAGCTTTCTTT.

The chain links TRBV11-3 to TRBJ2-2; 12 bases line up with TRBD2. Germline-derived CDR1 and CDR2 are SGHNT and YENEEA. The CDR3 totals 17 residues. V gave up 7 bases and J gave up 5 bases; unmatched junction bases: 11. Here the CDR3 reads CASTRLAGDSQTGELFF. CDR3 coding DNA: TGTGCCAGCACTCGACTAGCGGGAGATTCTCAAACCGGGGAGCTGTTTTTT.

This chain links TRBV4-1 with TRBJ2-7; D perhaps matches TRBD2 (6 bases). The CDR3 runs to 16 residues. With 1 base removed from V and 0 bases from J, the gap between germline ends came to 13 bases. The germline CDR1 and CDR2 sequences are MGHRA and YSYEKL. CDR3 DNA sequence: TGCGCCAGCAGCCAAGGCTTGGACGGGGGCTCCTACGAGCAGTACTTC. Encoded protein: CASSQGLDGGSYEQYF.

This sequence joins TRBV13 and TRBJ2-7; a weak D match, TRBD2 (5 bases). The CDR3 extends over 13 amino acids. Trimming removed 2 bases at V and 6 bases at J, with 11 bases between. The germline gives CDR1 PRHDT, CDR2 FYEKMQ (reference sequence). CDR3 in amino acids: CASSLRDRGEQYF. DNA of the CDR3: TGTGCCAGCAGCTTAAGGGATCGGGGCGAGCAGTACTTC.

CDR3 amino acids: CSVDKNYGYTF. The CDR3 region has the DNA TGCAGCGTTGATAAAAACTATGGCTACACCTTC. The chain combines TRBV29-1 with TRBJ1-2; D not resolved. The V gene lost 3 bases and the J gene lost 2 bases, with 4 bases spanning the gap. This CDR3 has 11 residues. The germline gives CDR1 SQVTM, CDR2 ANQGSEA. The whole variable domain, remainder taken from reference TRBV29-1 and TRBJ1-2, is SAVISQKPSRDICQRGTSLTIQCQVDSQVTMMFWYRQQPGQSLTLIATANQGSEATYESGFVIDKFPISRPNLTFSTLTVSNMSPEDSSIYLCSVDKNYGYTFGSGTRLTVV.

This chain uses TRBV1 with TRBJ2-7. TRBV1 is tagged as a pseudogene. The CDR3 length is 14 residues. This CDR3 is CTSSQVGTPYEQYF. CDR3 coding DNA: TGCACCAGCAGCCAAGTTGGGACCCCTTACGAGCAGTACTTC.

This sequence joins TRBV6-1 and TRBJ1-5; no clear D. The germline gives CDR1 MNHNS, CDR2 SASEGT. The CDR3 extends over 13 amino acids. Between the trimmed V and J ends, which lost 5 bases and 4 bases, there was a span of 9 bases. Here the CDR3 reads CASSFRRNQPQHF. In DNA form, the CDR3 reads TGTGCCAGCAGTTTCCGGAGGAATCAGCCCCAGCATTTT.

The chain recombines TRBV9 with TRBJ2-1, with 9 nucleotides matching TRBD1. Germline CDR1 is SGDLS and CDR2 is YYNGEE. The CDR3 spans 16 residues. V was clipped by 0 bases and J by 5 bases; unmatched bases: 6. The CDR3 loop reads CASSVAGTGFNNEQFF. In nucleotides, the CDR3 is TGTGCCAGCAGCGTAGCCGGGACAGGGTTTAACAATGAGCAGTTCTTC.

This clone has at least ten counts. This rearrangement joins TRBV6-5 to TRBJ2-1; D may correspond to TRBD1 or TRBD2 (6 bases each). The CDR3 has 15 residues. V was pared by 0 bases and J by 4 bases, with 10 bases between. The germline V gene encodes CDR1 MNHEY and CDR2 SVGAGI. CDR3 loop: CASSYSGGPYNEQFF. Written as DNA, the CDR3 is TGTGCCAGCAGTTACTCGGGGGGCCCATACAATGAGCAGTTCTTC.

This rearrangement joins TRBV5-5 to TRBJ1-2; the D gene is possibly TRBD1 (5 bases). CDR3 length: 15 amino acids. CDR1 is SGHKS, CDR2 YYEKEE, per germline (reference sequence). Trimming shortened V by 3 bases and J by 5 bases, and 17 bases separated the two germline ends. The CDR3 spells CASSSQDWGIYGYTF. The CDR3 nucleotides read TGTGCCAGCAGCTCACAGGATTGGGGGATATATGGCTACACCTTC. The whole variable domain, filled in from reference TRBV5-5 and TRBJ1-2, reads DAGVTQSPTHLIKTRGQQVTLRCSPISGHKSVSWYQQVLGQGPQFIFQYYEKEERGRGNFPDRFSARQFPNYSSELNVNALLLGDSALYLCASSSQDWGIYGYTFGSGTRLTVV.

The chain uses TRBV5-1 and TRBJ1-5, with 7 bases that match TRBD1. The V and J ends lost 3 bases and 0 bases, in that order; junction bases with no gene match: 15. Germline CDR1 SGHRS, CDR2 YFSETQ. The CDR3 consists of 19 residues. The CDR3 DNA follows: TGCGCCAGCAGCTGGGGGGAATGGGACAGAGAGAATAGCAATCAGCCCCAGCATTTT. Protein: CASSWGEWDRENSNQPQHF.

The chain links TRBV18 to TRBJ1-2; D is possibly TRBD1 (5 bases). With 4 bases removed from V and 0 bases from J, the gap between germline ends came to 12 bases. The CDR3 runs 15 residues. In germline, CDR1 is KGHSH, CDR2 LQKENI. The CDR3 DNA reads TGTGCCAGCTCACACGTCAGGGAGCCTAACTATGGCTACACCTTC. Encoded protein: CASSHVREPNYGYTF. Supplemented by reference TRBV18 and TRBJ1-2, the full variable domain reads NAGVMQNPRHLVRRRGQEARLRCSPMKGHSHVYWYRQLPEEGLKFMVYLQKENIIDESGMPKERFSAEFPKEGPSILRIQQVVRGDSAAYFCASSHVREPNYGYTFGSGTRLTVV.

The chain couples TRBV28 to TRBJ1-2, with 7 positions matching TRBD1. CDR1 is MDHEN, CDR2 SYDVKM, per germline. The V gene end was trimmed by 2 bases and the J gene end by 2 bases; junction bases not matched to a gene: 17. The length of the CDR3 is 19 residues. The CDR3: CASSLTQVIYPGGNYGYTF. In nucleotides, the CDR3 is TGTGCCAGCAGTTTAACCCAAGTGATTTATCCAGGGGGGAACTATGGCTACACCTTC.

The chain recombines TRBV4-1 with TRBJ2-5; a weak D match, TRBD1 (6 bases). Trimming took 3 bases from V and 4 from J, leaving 12 bases between them. Looked up from germline, CDR1 is MGHRA and CDR2 is YSYEKL. This CDR3 is 14 amino acids long. The CDR3 nucleotides read TGCGCCAGCAGCCACGGGACAAACCGAGAGACCCAGTACTTC. Protein sequence: CASSHGTNRETQYF.

The rearrangement links TRBV5-1 to TRBJ1-2; 8 bases are shared with TRBD1. V was clipped by 4 bases and J by 3 bases; unmatched bases: 8. The CDR3 extends over 15 amino acids. Germline V gene lookup returns CDR1 SGHRS and CDR2 YFSETQ. In DNA, the CDR3 is TGCGCCAGCAGCATTCGCCAGGGGGCTGACTATGGCTACACCTTC. Protein sequence: CASSIRQGADYGYTF.

V and J are TRBV27 and TRBJ2-7, with TRBD1 as a possible D gene (5 bases). The CDR3 has 10 residues. V was trimmed by 11 bases and J by 4 bases, leaving 9 bases between them. Germline V CDR1 and CDR2: MNHEY, SMNVEV (reference sequence). For the CDR3, the DNA is TGTGCCCCCAGGGAATACGAGCAGTACTTC. Its protein is CAPREYEQYF.

The J gene is TRBJ1-1, the V gene TRBV7-9, with 12 positions matching TRBD1. CDR1 and CDR2 from the germline V gene are SEHNR and FQNEAQ (reference sequence). Unmatched junction bases numbered 9, after V lost 0 bases and J lost 4 bases. The CDR3 spans 18 residues. In DNA, the CDR3 is TGTGCCAGCAGCTTAGCCTTCCGGGACAGGGGGCCTCCCACTGAAGCTTTCTTT. Translation gives CASSLAFRDRGPPTEAFF.

The chain joins TRBV30 to TRBJ2-5; D is ambiguous. Per the germline V gene, CDR1 is GTSNPN and CDR2 is SVGIG (reference sequence). V was cut by 7 bases and J by 4 bases, with 10 bases left in between. This CDR3 contains 11 residues. The CDR3 DNA follows: TGTGCCTTCGGCCCGGCAGAGACCCAGTACTTC. Its protein is CAFGPAETQYF.

V usage is TRBV19 and J usage is TRBJ2-7, with 10 positions matching TRBD1. Trimming removed 3 bases from V and 2 bases from J; junction bases left unmatched: 13. The CDR3 sequence is 18 residues long. CDR1 is LNHDA and CDR2 is SQIVND in the germline V gene (reference sequence). Written as DNA, the CDR3 is TGTGCCAGTAGTATCGCGATTAACTGGGGACAGGGGACCTACGAGCAGTACTTC. Amino acid sequence: CASSIAINWGQGTYEQYF.

The chain couples TRBV7-9 to TRBJ2-1; D unclear. CDR1 is SEHNR and CDR2 is FQNEAQ in the germline V gene (reference sequence). Trimming removed 0 bases at V and 10 bases at J, with 7 bases between. The CDR3 extends over 12 amino acids. The CDR3 reads CASSLARLEQFF. DNA for the CDR3: TGTGCCAGCAGCTTAGCGCGTTTAGAGCAGTTCTTC.